The sequence of this T cell receptor (beta chain) was determined in a study of CD4+ T cells in melanoma. Produced via immunoSEQ multiplex PCR; TCRdb's table is partial and in-frame only. The sample records over 15,000 clones, roughly 80% being singletons. V shed 6 bases and J 10 bases; nucleotides not matched to a gene: 9. This CDR3 is built from 14 residues. Germline V lookup: CDR1 SNHLY, CDR2 FYNNEI. Sequences were obtained from cells from a culture (not recorded whether cultured in vitro). The V call is TRBV2, the J call TRBJ1-6, with 7 positions matching TRBD1. The receptor was derived from a human donor with melanoma. CDR3 sequence reads: CASRKTGAFSPLHF. CDR3 sequence (DNA): TGTGCCAGCAGGAAAACAGGGGCTTTCTCACCCCTCCACTTT.